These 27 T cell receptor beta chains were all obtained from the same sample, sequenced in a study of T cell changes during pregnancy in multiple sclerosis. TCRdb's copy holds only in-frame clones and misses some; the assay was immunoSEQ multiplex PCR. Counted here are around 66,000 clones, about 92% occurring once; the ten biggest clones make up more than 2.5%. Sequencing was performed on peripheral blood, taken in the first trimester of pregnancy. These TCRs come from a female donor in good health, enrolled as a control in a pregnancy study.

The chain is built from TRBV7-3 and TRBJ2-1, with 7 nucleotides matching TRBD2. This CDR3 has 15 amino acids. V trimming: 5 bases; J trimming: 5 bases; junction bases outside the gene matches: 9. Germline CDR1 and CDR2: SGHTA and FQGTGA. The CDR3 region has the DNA TGTGCCAGCAGCCCCCGAGGGGACTACCACAATGAGCAGTTCTTC. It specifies CASSPRGDYHNEQFF.

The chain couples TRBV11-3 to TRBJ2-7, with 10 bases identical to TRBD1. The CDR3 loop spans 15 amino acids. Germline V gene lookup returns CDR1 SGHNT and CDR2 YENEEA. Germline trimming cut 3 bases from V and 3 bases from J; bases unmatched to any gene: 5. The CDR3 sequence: CASSLPGQGFYEQYF. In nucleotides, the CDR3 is TGTGCCAGCAGCTTGCCGGGACAGGGGTTCTACGAGCAGTACTTC.

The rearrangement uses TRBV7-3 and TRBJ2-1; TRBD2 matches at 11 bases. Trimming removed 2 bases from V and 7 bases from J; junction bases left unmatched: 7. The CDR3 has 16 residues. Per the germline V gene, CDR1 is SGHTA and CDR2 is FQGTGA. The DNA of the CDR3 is TGTGCCAGCAGCTTATCCCCTAGCGGGAGGTTAAATGAGCAGTTCTTC. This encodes CASSLSPSGRLNEQFF. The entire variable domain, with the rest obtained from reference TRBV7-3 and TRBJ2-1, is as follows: GAGVSQTPSNKVTEKGKYVELRCDPISGHTALYWYRQSLGQGPEFLIYFQGTGAADDSGLPNDRFFAVRPEGSVSTLKIQRTERGDSAVYLCASSLSPSGRLNEQFFGPGTRLTVL.

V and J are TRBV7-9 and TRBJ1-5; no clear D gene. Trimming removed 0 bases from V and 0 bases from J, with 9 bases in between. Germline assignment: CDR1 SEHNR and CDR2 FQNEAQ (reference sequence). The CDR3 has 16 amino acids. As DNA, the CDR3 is TGTGCCAGCAGCTTAGCTGCAGATGGTAGCAATCAGCCCCAGCATTTT. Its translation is CASSLAADGSNQPQHF.

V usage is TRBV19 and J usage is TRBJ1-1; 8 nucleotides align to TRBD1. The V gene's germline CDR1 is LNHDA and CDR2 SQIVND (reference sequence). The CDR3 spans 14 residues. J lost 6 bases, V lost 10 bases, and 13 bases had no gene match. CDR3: CATRTGWKESEAFF. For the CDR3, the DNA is TGTGCCACCAGGACAGGGTGGAAAGAGTCTGAAGCTTTCTTT.

This CDR3 reads CASSPRTGYEQYF. Written as DNA, the CDR3 is TGTGCCAGCAGCCCCCGGACTGGCTACGAGCAGTACTTC. The gene calls are TRBV7-2 and TRBJ2-7; tentative D call: TRBD2 (5 bases). The CDR3 length is 13 residues. The germline V gene has CDR1 SGHTA and CDR2 FQGNSA. V lost 5 bases, J lost 3 bases, and 11 bases lay in between.

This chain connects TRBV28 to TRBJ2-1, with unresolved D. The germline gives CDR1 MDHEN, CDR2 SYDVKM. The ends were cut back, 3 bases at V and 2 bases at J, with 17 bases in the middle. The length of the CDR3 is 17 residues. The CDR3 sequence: CASSFPVGESTYNEQFF. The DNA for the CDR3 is TGTGCCAGCAGTTTCCCAGTAGGAGAATCTACCTACAATGAGCAGTTCTTC.

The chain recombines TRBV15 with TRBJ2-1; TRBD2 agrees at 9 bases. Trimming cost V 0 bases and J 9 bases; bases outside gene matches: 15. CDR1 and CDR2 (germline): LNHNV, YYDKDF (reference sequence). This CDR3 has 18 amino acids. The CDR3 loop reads CATSREPGGGAGITEQFF. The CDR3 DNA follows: TGTGCCACCAGCAGAGAACCGGGCGGGGGGGCCGGGATAACTGAGCAGTTCTTC. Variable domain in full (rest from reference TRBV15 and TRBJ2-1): DAMVIQNPRYQVTQFGKPVTLSCSQTLNHNVMYWYQQKSSQAPKLLFHYYDKDFNNEADTPDNFQSRRPNTSFCFLDIRSPGLGDTAMYLCATSREPGGGAGITEQFFGPGTRLTVL.

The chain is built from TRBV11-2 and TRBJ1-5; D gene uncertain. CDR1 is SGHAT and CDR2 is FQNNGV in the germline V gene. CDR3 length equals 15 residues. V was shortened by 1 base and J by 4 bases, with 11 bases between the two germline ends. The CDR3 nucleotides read TGTGCCAGCAGCTTAGCGGGGAGGGTAAATCAGCCCCAGCATTTT. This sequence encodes CASSLAGRVNQPQHF.

The CDR3 bases are TGTGCCAGCATAGGCCGGGGGGCAGGATGGGAGACCCAGTACTTC. It is translated as CASIGRGAGWETQYF. The rearrangement joins TRBV7-2 to TRBJ2-5; possible D gene TRBD2, 7 bases. Germline V gene data show CDR1 as SGHTA and CDR2 as FQGNSA. Trimming cost V 7 bases and J 5 bases, with 20 bases left between them. This CDR3 comprises 15 residues.

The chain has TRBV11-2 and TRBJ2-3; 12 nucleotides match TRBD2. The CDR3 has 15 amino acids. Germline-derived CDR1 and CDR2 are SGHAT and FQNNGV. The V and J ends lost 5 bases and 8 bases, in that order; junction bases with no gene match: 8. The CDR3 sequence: CASSKPGLAGRTQYF. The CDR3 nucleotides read TGTGCCAGCAGCAAGCCGGGACTAGCGGGTCGTACGCAGTATTTT.

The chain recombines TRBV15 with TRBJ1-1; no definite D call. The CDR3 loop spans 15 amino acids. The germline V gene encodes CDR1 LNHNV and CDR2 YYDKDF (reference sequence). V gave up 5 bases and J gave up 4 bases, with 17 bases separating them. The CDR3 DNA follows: TGTGCCACCAGCCTCGGGAGTAAACCGACCACTGAAGCTTTCTTT. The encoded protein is CATSLGSKPTTEAFF.

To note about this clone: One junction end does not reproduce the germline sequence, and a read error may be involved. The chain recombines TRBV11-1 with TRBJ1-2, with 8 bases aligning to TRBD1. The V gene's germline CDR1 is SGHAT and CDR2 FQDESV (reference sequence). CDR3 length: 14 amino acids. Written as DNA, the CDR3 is TGTGCCAGCAGCCCTCTGGACAGGGTAAAGGGCTGCACCTTC. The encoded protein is CASSPLDRVKGCTF.

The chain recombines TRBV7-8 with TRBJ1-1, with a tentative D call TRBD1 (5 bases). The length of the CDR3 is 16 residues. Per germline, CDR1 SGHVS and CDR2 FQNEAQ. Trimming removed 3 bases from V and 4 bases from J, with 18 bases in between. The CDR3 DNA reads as TGTGCCAGCAGCTTGGGCCCGCAGGGTGCGAGCACTGAAGCTTTCTTT. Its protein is CASSLGPQGASTEAFF.

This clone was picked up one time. The CDR3 DNA is TGCGCCAGCAGCTTTCCAGGTTCTTGGGGCTACACCTTC. Its translation: CASSFPGSWGYTF. J is TRBJ1-2 and V is TRBV5-1; D gene ambiguous. CDR1 SGHRS and CDR2 YFSETQ come from the germline V gene. V gave up 2 bases and J gave up 8 bases, with 13 bases separating them. The CDR3 loop spans 13 amino acids.

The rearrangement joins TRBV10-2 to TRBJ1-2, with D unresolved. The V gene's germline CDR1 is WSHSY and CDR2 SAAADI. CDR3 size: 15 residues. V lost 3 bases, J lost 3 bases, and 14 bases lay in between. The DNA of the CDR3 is TGCGCCAGCAGTGATTTAGCGACGGCGTACTATGGCTACACCTTC. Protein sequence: CASSDLATAYYGYTF.

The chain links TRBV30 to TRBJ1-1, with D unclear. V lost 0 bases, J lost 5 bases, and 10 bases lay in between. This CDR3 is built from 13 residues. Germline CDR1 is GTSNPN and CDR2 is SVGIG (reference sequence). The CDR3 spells CAWSVEGGTEAFF. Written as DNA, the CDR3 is TGTGCCTGGAGTGTAGAGGGAGGAACTGAAGCTTTCTTT.

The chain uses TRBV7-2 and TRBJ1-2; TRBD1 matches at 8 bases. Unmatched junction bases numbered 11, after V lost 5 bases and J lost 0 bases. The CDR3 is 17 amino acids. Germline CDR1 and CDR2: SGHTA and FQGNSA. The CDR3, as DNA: TGTGCCAGCAGCGCCCGGGACAGGCTTCCAACTAACTATGGCTACACCTTC. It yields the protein CASSARDRLPTNYGYTF.

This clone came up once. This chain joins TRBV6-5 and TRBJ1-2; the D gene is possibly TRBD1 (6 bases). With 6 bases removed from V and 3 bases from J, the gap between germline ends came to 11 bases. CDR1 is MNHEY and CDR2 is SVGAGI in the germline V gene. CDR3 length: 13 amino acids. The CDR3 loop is CASSPDRHYGYTF. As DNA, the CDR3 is TGTGCCAGCAGCCCCGACAGGCACTATGGCTACACCTTC.

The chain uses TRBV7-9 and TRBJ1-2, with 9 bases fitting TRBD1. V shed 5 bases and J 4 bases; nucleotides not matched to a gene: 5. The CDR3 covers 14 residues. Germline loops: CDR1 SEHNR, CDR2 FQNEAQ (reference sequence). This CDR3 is CASSLQTGGYGYTF. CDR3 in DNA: TGTGCCAGCAGCCTTCAGACAGGGGGCTATGGCTACACCTTC. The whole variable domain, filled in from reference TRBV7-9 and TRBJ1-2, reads DTGVSQNPRHKITKRGQNVTFRCDPISEHNRLYWYRQTLGQGPEFLTYFQNEAQLEKSRLLSDRFSAERPKGSFSTLEIQRTEQGDSAMYLCASSLQTGGYGYTFGSGTRLTVV.

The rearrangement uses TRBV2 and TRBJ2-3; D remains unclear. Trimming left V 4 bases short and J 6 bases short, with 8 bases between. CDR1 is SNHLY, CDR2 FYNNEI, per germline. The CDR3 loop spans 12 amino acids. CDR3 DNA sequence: TGTGCCAGCAGTGTCTTACAGGATACGCAGTATTTT. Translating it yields CASSVLQDTQYF.

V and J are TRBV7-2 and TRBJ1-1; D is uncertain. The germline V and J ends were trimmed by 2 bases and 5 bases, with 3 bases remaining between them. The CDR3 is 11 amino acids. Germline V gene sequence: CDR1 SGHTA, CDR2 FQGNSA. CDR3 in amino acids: CASSLHTEAFF. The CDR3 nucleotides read TGTGCCAGCAGCTTACATACTGAAGCTTTCTTT.

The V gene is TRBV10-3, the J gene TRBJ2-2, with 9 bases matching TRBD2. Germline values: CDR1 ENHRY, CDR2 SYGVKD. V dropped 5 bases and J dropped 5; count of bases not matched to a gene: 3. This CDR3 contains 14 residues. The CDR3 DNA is TGTGCCATCAGTATTAGCGGGAGTACCGGGGAGCTGTTTTTT. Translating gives CAISISGSTGELFF.

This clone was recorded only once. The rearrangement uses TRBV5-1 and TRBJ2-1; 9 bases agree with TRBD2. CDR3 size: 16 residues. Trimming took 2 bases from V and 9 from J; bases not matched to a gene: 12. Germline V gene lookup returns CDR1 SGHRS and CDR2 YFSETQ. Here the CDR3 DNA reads TGCGCCAGCAGCTTAGCCGCGGGAGGGGACCAGGGTGAGCAGTTCTTC. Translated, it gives CASSLAAGGDQGEQFF. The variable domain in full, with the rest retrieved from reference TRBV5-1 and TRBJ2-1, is KAGVTQTPRYLIKTRGQQVTLSCSPISGHRSVSWYQQTPGQGLQFLFEYFSETQRNKGNFPGRFSGRQFSNSRSEMNVSTLELGDSALYLCASSLAAGGDQGEQFFGPGTRLTVL.

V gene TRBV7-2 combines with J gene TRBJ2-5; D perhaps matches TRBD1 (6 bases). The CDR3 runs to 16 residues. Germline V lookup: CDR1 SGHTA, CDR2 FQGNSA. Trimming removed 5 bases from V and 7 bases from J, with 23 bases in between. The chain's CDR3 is CASSRNGDLQGVTQYF. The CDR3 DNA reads TGTGCCAGCAGCCGTAATGGGGACCTACAGGGCGTGACCCAGTACTTC. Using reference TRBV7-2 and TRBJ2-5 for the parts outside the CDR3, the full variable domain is GAGVSQSPSNKVTEKGKDVELRCDPISGHTALYWYRQSLGQGLEFLIYFQGNSAPDKSGLPSDRFSAERTGGSVSTLTIQRTQQEDSAVYLCASSRNGDLQGVTQYFGPGTRLLVL.

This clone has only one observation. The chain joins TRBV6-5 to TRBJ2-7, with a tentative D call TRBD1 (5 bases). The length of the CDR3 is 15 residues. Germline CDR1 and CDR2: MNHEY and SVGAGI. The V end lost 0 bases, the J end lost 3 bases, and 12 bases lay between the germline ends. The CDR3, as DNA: TGTGCCAGCAGTTACTCGACCCCACAGGTCTACGAGCAGTACTTC. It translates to CASSYSTPQVYEQYF.

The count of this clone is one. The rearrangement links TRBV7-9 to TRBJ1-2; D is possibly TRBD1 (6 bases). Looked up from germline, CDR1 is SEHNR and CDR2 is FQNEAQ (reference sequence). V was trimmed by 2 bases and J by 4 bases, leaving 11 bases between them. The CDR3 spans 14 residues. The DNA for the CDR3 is TGTGCCAGCAGCTTACCGGACAGAGGCTATGGCTACACCTTC. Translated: CASSLPDRGYGYTF.